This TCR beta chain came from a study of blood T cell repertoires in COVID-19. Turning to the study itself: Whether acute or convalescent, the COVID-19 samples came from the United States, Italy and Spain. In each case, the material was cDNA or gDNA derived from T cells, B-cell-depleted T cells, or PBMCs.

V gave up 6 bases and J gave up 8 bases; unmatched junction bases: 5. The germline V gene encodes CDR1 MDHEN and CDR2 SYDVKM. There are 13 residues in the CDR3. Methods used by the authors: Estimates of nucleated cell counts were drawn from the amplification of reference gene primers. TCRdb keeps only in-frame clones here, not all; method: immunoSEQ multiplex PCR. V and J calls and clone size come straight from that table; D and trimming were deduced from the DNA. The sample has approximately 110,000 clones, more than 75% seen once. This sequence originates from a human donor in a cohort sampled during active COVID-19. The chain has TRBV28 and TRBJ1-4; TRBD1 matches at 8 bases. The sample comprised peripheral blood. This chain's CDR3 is CASRRQGYEKLFF. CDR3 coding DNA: TGTGCCAGCAGGAGACAGGGGTACGAAAAACTGTTTTTT. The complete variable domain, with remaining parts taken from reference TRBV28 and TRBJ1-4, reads DVKVTQSSRYLVKRTGEKVFLECVQDMDHENMFWYRQDPGLGLRLIYFSYDVKMKEKGDIPEGYSVSREKKERFSLILESASTNQTSMYLCASRRQGYEKLFFGSGTQLSVL.